A selection of T cell receptor beta chains follows, all from one sample in a study of response to subunit inactivated influenza vaccine. TCRdb passed the RT-PCR reads through MiXCR, listing each CDR3 protein once. The sample has 800,000 or so distinct CDR3 sequences; 20% to 25% are singletons. Here the sequenced sample was PBMCs from blood, taken approximately 5 days after vaccination. The receptors derive from a man aged 50 or older who received an inactivated influenza vaccine. Each CDR3 is given with its conserved first and last residue. The D gene is left open where the match is weak. Only part of the rows carry a size: once, few, many, or a class if the clone is expanded.

>.|TRBJ2-1|TRBV28|.
CASSLGRGGFYNEQFF
TGTGCCAGCAGTTTAGGGCGGGGAGGATTCTACAATGAGCAGTTCTTC
>.|TRBJ2-7|TRBV6-1|TRBD1
CASMGTGIYEQYF
TGTGCCAGCATGGGGACAGGGATCTACGAGCAGTACTTC
>.|TRBJ2-5|TRBV6-1|.
CASSRRVRGYETQYF
TGTGCCAGCAGTCGCCGCGTCCGGGGGTACGAGACCCAGTACTTC
>few|TRBJ1-4|TRBV20-1|.
CSAREPTNEKLFF
TGCAGTGCTAGAGAGCCAACTAATGAAAAACTGTTTTTT
>few|TRBJ2-5|TRBV4-3|.
CASSQEPREETQYF
TGCGCCAGCAGCCAAGAACCCAGGGAAGAGACCCAGTACTTC
>.|TRBJ2-5|TRBV6-7|TRBD2
CASSGLKREWETQYF
TGTGCCAGCAGTGGATTAAAGCGGGAATGGGAGACCCAGTACTTC
>few|TRBJ1-3|TRBV12-3/TRBV12-4|TRBD1
CASSLWRDRGNTIYF
TGTGCCAGCAGCCTGTGGAGGGACAGAGGAAACACCATATATTTT
>few|TRBJ2-1|TRBV7-2|TRBD2
CASSLSLAGGLNEQFF
TGTGCCAGCAGCTTATCCCTAGCGGGGGGGCTTAATGAGCAGTTCTTC
>.|TRBJ2-7|TRBV6-1|TRBD1
CASSRTGLSYEQYF
TGTGCCAGCAGTCGGACAGGGCTTTCCTACGAGCAGTACTTC
>.|TRBJ2-2|TRBV5-5|TRBD1
CASSVNRGRLAGELFF
TGTGCCAGCAGCGTGAACAGGGGGCGGTTGGCCGGGGAGCTGTTTTTT
>.|TRBJ2-5|TRBV28|TRBD2
CASRLGLRQETQYF
TGTGCCAGCAGGTTGGGACTACGCCAAGAGACCCAGTACTTC
>.|TRBJ2-1|TRBV12-3/TRBV12-4|.
CTSSLGYEQFF
TGTACCAGCAGTTTAGGGTATGAGCAGTTCTTC
>.|TRBJ2-6|TRBV12-3/TRBV12-4|.
CASRAGSGANVLTF
TGTGCCAGCAGGGCAGGCTCTGGGGCCAACGTCCTGACTTTC
>few|TRBJ2-1|TRBV20-1|TRBD2
CSARDLAGGPLSYNEQFF
TGCAGTGCTAGAGATTTAGCGGGGGGCCCCCTCTCCTACAATGAGCAGTTCTTC
>few|TRBJ2-7|TRBV20-1|TRBD1
CSAYRQGHEQYF
TGCAGTGCCTACAGACAGGGGCACGAGCAGTACTTC
>few|TRBJ2-5|TRBV9|TRBD2
CASSGMGGLPTQYF
TGTGCCAGCAGCGGCATGGGGGGACTACCTACCCAGTACTTC
>.|TRBJ2-2|TRBV27|.
CASSWGASNTGELFF
TGTGCCAGCAGTTGGGGGGCCTCGAACACCGGGGAGCTGTTTTTT
>few|TRBJ1-1|TRBV20-1|.
CSARRGASGTEAFF
TGCAGTGCTAGGAGGGGGGCCTCGGGCACTGAAGCTTTCTTT
>few|TRBJ2-7|TRBV20-1|.
CSALGGVVNEQYF
TGCAGTGCCCTCGGAGGGGTTGTTAACGAGCAGTACTTC
>few|TRBJ2-1|TRBV6-1|TRBD2
CASSRLAGGNEQFF
TGTGCCAGCAGTAGACTAGCGGGAGGGAATGAGCAGTTCTTC
>.|TRBJ2-1|TRBV12-3/TRBV12-4|.
CASSRPRNEQFF
TGTGCCAGCAGTCGGCCGCGTAATGAGCAGTTCTTC
>.|TRBJ1-1|TRBV20-1|TRBD1
CSARIDGTGRNTEAFF
TGCAGTGCTAGGATTGACGGGACAGGGCGAAACACTGAAGCTTTCTTT
>.|TRBJ2-5|TRBV5-1|.
CASSWSGPQETQYF
TGCGCCAGCAGCTGGTCCGGGCCGCAAGAGACCCAGTACTTC
>few|TRBJ2-7|TRBV5-1|TRBD2
CASSPGGVRYEQYF
TGCGCCAGCAGCCCTGGGGGGGTTCGGTACGAGCAGTACTTC
>few|TRBJ2-3|TRBV12-3/TRBV12-4|.
CASSLASMDTQYF
TGTGCCAGCAGTTTGGCAAGTATGGATACGCAGTATTTT
>.|TRBJ1-1|TRBV18|.
CASSPPGVTNTEAFF
TGTGCCAGCTCCCCCCCGGGGGTTACGAACACTGAAGCTTTCTTT
>many|TRBJ2-2|TRBV6-2/TRBV6-3|.
CASSRGTGELFF
TGTGCCAGCAGCCGTGGCACCGGGGAGCTGTTTTTT
>few|TRBJ2-5|TRBV7-9|.
CASSLGAAPGETQYF
TGTGCCAGCAGCTTAGGTGCAGCCCCTGGGGAGACCCAGTACTTC
>few|TRBJ2-7|TRBV2|TRBD2
CASQEREGPYEQYF
TGTGCCAGCCAAGAGCGGGAGGGCCCCTACGAGCAGTACTTC
>few|TRBJ1-6|TRBV7-2|TRBD1
CASSPQGASPLHF
TGTGCCAGCAGCCCGCAGGGGGCATCACCCCTCCACTTT
>.|TRBJ2-2|TRBV5-1|.
CASSLATAGMNTGELFF
TGCGCCAGCAGCTTGGCCACGGCAGGGATGAACACCGGGGAGCTGTTTTTT
>many|TRBJ2-5|TRBV12-3/TRBV12-4|.
CASISGTSQETQYF
TGTGCCAGCATTTCCGGGACATCCCAAGAGACCCAGTACTTC
>few|TRBJ1-2|TRBV7-2|.
CASSPGRVGGYTF
TGTGCCAGCAGCCCCGGTAGGGTGGGTGGCTACACCTTC
>.|TRBJ1-1|TRBV12-3/TRBV12-4|TRBD1
CASTNRGLVGSEAFF
TGTGCCAGCACCAACAGGGGTCTGGTGGGTTCGGAAGCTTTCTTT
>many|TRBJ2-7|TRBV20-1|TRBD1
CSARLPGQLYEQYF
TGCAGTGCTAGACTCCCGGGACAGCTTTACGAGCAGTACTTC
>few|TRBJ2-7|TRBV20-1|.
CSAKSQADELAYEQYF
TGCAGTGCTAAATCCCAAGCGGACGAGCTTGCCTACGAGCAGTACTTC
>many|TRBJ2-1|TRBV20-1|TRBD2
CSATSGRAGNEQFF
TGCAGTGCTACTAGCGGGAGGGCCGGCAATGAGCAGTTCTTC
>.|TRBJ1-2|TRBV6-1|.
CATPGHQLGGYTF
TGTGCCACACCGGGACACCAACTGGGGGGCTACACCTTC
>few|TRBJ2-3|TRBV4-3|.
CASSKAGSSTDTQYF
TGCGCCAGCAGCAAGGCGGGTTCTAGCACAGATACGCAGTATTTT
>few|TRBJ2-1|TRBV4-2|.
CASSQDRANNEQFF
TGTGCCAGCAGCCAAGATCGGGCAAACAATGAGCAGTTCTTC
>few|TRBJ2-3|TRBV27|.
CASARGWDSDLSTDTQYF
TGTGCCAGCGCTAGGGGGTGGGATAGCGATCTTAGCACAGATACGCAGTATTTT
>few|TRBJ1-6|TRBV7-9|.
CASSLDGQNNSPLHF
TGTGCCAGCAGCTTAGATGGCCAGAATAATTCACCCCTCCACTTT
>.|TRBJ1-1|TRBV11-2|.
CASSSLYRPNTEAFF
TGTGCCAGCAGCTCCCTATACCGACCGAACACTGAAGCTTTCTTT
>.|TRBJ2-7|TRBV20-1|TRBD2
CSAIPGTTSYEQYF
TGCAGTGCTATCCCCGGGACTACTTCCTACGAGCAGTACTTC
>many|TRBJ1-5|TRBV12-3/TRBV12-4|.
CASSLTGGNQPQHF
TGTGCCAGCAGTTTAACGGGAGGCAATCAGCCCCAGCATTTT
>.|TRBJ2-7|TRBV4-3|TRBD2
CASSYGTSGSALYEQYF
TGCGCCAGCAGCTACGGGACTAGCGGGAGCGCTCTCTACGAGCAGTACTTC
>.|TRBJ2-1|TRBV20-1|TRBD2
CSASRATSGYYNEQFF
TGCAGTGCTAGTAGGGCGACTAGCGGATACTACAATGAGCAGTTCTTC
>few|TRBJ2-7|TRBV20-1|.
CSASEPGDSYEQYF
TGCAGTGCTAGCGAACCCGGGGATTCCTACGAGCAGTACTTC
>.|TRBJ2-7|TRBV4-1|TRBD2
CASSQITGGPYEQYF
TGCGCCAGCAGCCAAATCACGGGAGGACCCTACGAGCAGTACTTC
>.|TRBJ2-1|TRBV4-1|TRBD1
CASSRTGFNNEQFF
TGCGCCAGCAGCCGGACAGGGTTTAACAATGAGCAGTTCTTC
>once|TRBJ2-3|TRBV4-2|TRBD2
CASSQMTSGGLSDTQYF
TGTGCCAGCAGCCAGATGACTAGCGGGGGGTTATCAGATACGCAGTATTTT
>.|TRBJ2-1|TRBV9|.
CASSPRPDSTYNEQFF
TGTGCCAGCAGCCCCCGCCCGGACTCAACCTACAATGAGCAGTTCTTC
>few|TRBJ2-7|TRBV5-6|.
CASSDGTGYYEQYF
TGTGCCAGCAGCGACGGGACGGGGTATTACGAGCAGTACTTC
>few|TRBJ2-7|TRBV15|.
CATSRDVGEQYF
TGTGCCACCAGCAGAGATGTTGGCGAGCAGTACTTC
>many|TRBJ2-5|TRBV15|TRBD1
CATSLRTGGAETQYF
TGTGCCACCAGCTTACGGACAGGGGGCGCGGAGACCCAGTACTTC
>few|TRBJ1-6|TRBV7-2|TRBD1
CASSLLTGVNSPLHF
TGTGCCAGCAGCTTATTAACAGGGGTTAATTCACCCCTCCACTTT
>many|TRBJ2-7|TRBV5-1|TRBD2
CASSLVAGGSEQYF
TGCGCCAGCAGCTTAGTAGCGGGAGGCTCCGAGCAGTACTTC
>.|TRBJ1-2|TRBV10-3|.
CAISNSDLGYTF
TGTGCCATTTCTAATAGCGATCTTGGCTACACCTTC
>few|TRBJ2-5|TRBV7-9|TRBD1
CASSSPGQGRETQYF
TGTGCCAGCAGCTCCCCCGGACAGGGGCGGGAGACCCAGTACTTC
>.|TRBJ2-7|TRBV20-1|.
CSARQGWVYEQYF
TGCAGTGCTAGACAGGGATGGGTTTACGAGCAGTACTTC